Below, one T cell receptor beta chain is given with its context. The sample belongs to a study of cytomegalovirus exposure and HLA in healthy donors. V lost 4 bases to trimming and J lost 6 bases; unmatched junction nucleotides: 6. This CDR3 region has 14 residues. The germline V gene encodes CDR1 SGDLS and CDR2 YYNGEE. 13 Jbeta primers and 60 Vbeta primers were used for the PCR. The method was immunoSEQ multiplex PCR; TCRdb's version includes in-frame clones alone and lacks a portion of them. In total, the table holds about 51,000 clones. The TCR sequence derives from a man aged 40-49 years in good health and CMV-seropositive. The V and J genes are TRBV9 and TRBJ2-7; TRBD1 matches at 11 bases. The sequenced material came from PBMCs. CDR3 protein: CASSPGTGGTEQYF. The CDR3 DNA reads as TGTGCCAGCAGCCCAGGGACAGGGGGGACCGAGCAGTACTTC.